A selection of T cell receptor beta chains follows, all from one sample in a study of blood T cells in healthy people across ages. MiXCR, applied by TCRdb to the 5' RACE reads, yields one record per CDR3 protein. The sample has around 800,000 distinct CDR3 sequences, 55% to 65% seen once. The specimen sequenced was blood. The origin of the receptors is a man aged 25 to 45 in good health. Both conserved end residues are part of each CDR3.

V gene	J gene	CDR3 protein
TRBV28	TRBJ1-6	CASLYRVNSPLHF
TRBV25-1	TRBJ2-6	CASTGTGVDGANVLTF
TRBV29-1	TRBJ2-3	CSVELQGAPDTQYF
TRBV6-5	TRBJ2-5	CASSYTQTAPRAQYF
TRBV4-3	TRBJ1-2	CASSQEEGGYTF
TRBV28	TRBJ2-1	CASSLTGGGGLYNEQFF
TRBV24-1	TRBJ2-7	CATSNGYSYEQYF
TRBV5-5	TRBJ2-7	CASISTGAYEQYF
TRBV7-9	TRBJ2-1	CASSFPYTREDNEQFF
TRBV27	TRBJ2-7	CASSSTGAKYEQYF